Listed below are T cell receptor beta chains from one sample, sequenced in a study of blood T cells in healthy people across ages. TCRdb analysed the 5' RACE reads with MiXCR anew, one entry per CDR3 protein. The sample holds hundreds of thousands of distinct CDR3 sequences, about 24% seen once. The specimen was blood. These receptor sequences come from a man in his 70s in good health. CDR3s include the opening cysteine and the closing phenylalanine or tryptophan. The D gene is left open where the match is weak. Clone size is stated in some rows and not others, as once, few, many or a class when expanded.

clone_size j_call v_call d_call cdr3_aa cdr3_nt
. TRBJ2-3 TRBV6-6 TRBD1 CASSSGTGGAGTDTQYF TGTGCCAGCAGCTCCGGGACAGGGGGCGCCGGCACAGATACGCAGTATTTT
few TRBJ2-4 TRBV15 . CATSRGKGAELAKNIQYF TGTGCCACCAGCAGAGGAAAGGGAGCGGAACTAGCCAAAAACATTCAGTACTTC
. TRBJ1-1 TRBV7-9 . CASSPKDTEAFF TGTGCCAGCAGCCCCAAGGACACTGAAGCTTTCTTT
. TRBJ2-5 TRBV10-3 . CAISESIPGRETQYF TGTGCCATCAGTGAGTCGATCCCAGGGCGGGAGACCCAGTACTTC
few TRBJ2-5 TRBV12-3/TRBV12-4 . CASSPLGGGSLETQYF TGTGCCAGCAGTCCCCTGGGGGGCGGGAGTTTGGAGACCCAGTACTTC
few TRBJ1-2 TRBV9 . CASSVDLLRGGYTF TGTGCCAGCAGCGTAGATCTCCTACGGGGAGGCTACACCTTC
many TRBJ1-2 TRBV12-3/TRBV12-4 . CASGGALVNYGYTF TGTGCCAGCGGGGGGGCTCTCGTAAACTATGGCTACACCTTC
. TRBJ2-5 TRBV11-2 . CASSSKGGLTETQYF TGTGCCAGCAGTTCCAAAGGGGGGCTCACGGAGACCCAGTACTTC
. TRBJ2-3 TRBV5-1 TRBD2 CASSVAGLGDTQYF TGCGCCAGCAGCGTAGCGGGTCTGGGAGATACGCAGTATTTT
few TRBJ1-1 TRBV18 TRBD1 CASPPGTGHSTEAFF TGTGCCAGCCCCCCCGGGACAGGGCATAGCACTGAAGCTTTCTTT
many TRBJ2-1 TRBV10-3 TRBD2 CAISELAGGYNEQFF TGTGCCATCAGTGAACTAGCGGGAGGTTACAATGAGCAGTTCTTC
. TRBJ1-1 TRBV24-1 . CATSDGGHKNTEAFF TGTGCCACCAGTGATGGGGGACACAAGAACACTGAAGCTTTCTTT
few TRBJ2-3 TRBV29-1 TRBD1 CSGGLRDRGPDTQYF TGCAGCGGGGGCCTCCGGGACAGGGGTCCAGATACGCAGTATTTT
. TRBJ1-4 TRBV5-1 . CASSSEGATNEKLFF TGCGCCAGCAGCTCCGAGGGAGCGACTAATGAAAAACTGTTTTTT
. TRBJ2-2 TRBV5-1 TRBD2 CASSQTSGGATPGELFF TGCGCCAGCAGCCAGACTAGCGGGGGGGCAACCCCCGGGGAGCTGTTTTTT
. TRBJ2-1 TRBV6-2/TRBV6-3 TRBD2 CATLGSGRIGEQFF TGTGCCACCCTGGGTAGCGGGAGGATTGGTGAGCAGTTCTTC
few TRBJ2-2 TRBV12-3/TRBV12-4 . CASTEGTSNTGELFF TGTGCCAGCACCGAGGGGACCTCGAACACCGGGGAGCTGTTTTTT
. TRBJ2-4 TRBV7-2 TRBD1 CASSAQGAKNIQYF TGTGCCAGCAGCGCACAGGGGGCCAAAAACATTCAGTACTTC
few TRBJ1-1 TRBV28 . CASRSPTGRTEAFF TGTGCCAGCAGATCCCCTACAGGACGCACTGAAGCTTTCTTT
. TRBJ1-3 TRBV12-3/TRBV12-4 TRBD1 CASRAGTGFGNTIYF TGTGCCAGCAGAGCCGGGACAGGGTTTGGAAACACCATATATTTT
. TRBJ1-4 TRBV18 . CAGSPTQTDEKLFF TGTGCCGGCTCACCGACACAGACTGATGAAAAACTGTTTTTT
few TRBJ2-7 TRBV6-5 . CASSRRPLGEQYF TGTGCCAGCAGCCGACGGCCTCTGGGCGAGCAGTACTTC
. TRBJ1-1 TRBV29-1 TRBD1 CSGQQGAVEAFF TGCAGCGGACAACAGGGGGCCGTAGAAGCTTTCTTT
. TRBJ2-2 TRBV12-3/TRBV12-4 TRBD2 CASSPGLAGFGGELFF TGTGCCAGCAGTCCCGGGCTAGCGGGGTTTGGCGGGGAGCTGTTTTTT
. TRBJ1-2 TRBV5-1 . CASRLGEQHYGYTF TGCGCCAGCAGACTCGGGGAACAGCACTATGGCTACACCTTC
. TRBJ1-1 TRBV28 . CASHSPSGRDLNTEAFF TGTGCCAGCCATAGCCCCTCCGGACGGGACCTGAACACTGAAGCTTTCTTT
. TRBJ1-2 TRBV24-1 TRBD1 CATSESGQDYGYTF TGTGCCACCAGTGAGTCGGGACAGGACTATGGCTACACCTTC
. TRBJ2-7 TRBV6-6 TRBD2 CASSPRTSGSYEQYF TGTGCCAGCAGTCCACGGACTAGCGGGTCCTACGAGCAGTACTTC
. TRBJ1-6 TRBV7-3 TRBD1 CASSLTDRAETPLQF TGTGCCAGCAGCCTCACCGACAGGGCGGAGACACCCCTCCAGTTT
. TRBJ1-5 TRBV10-3 . CAISDYQDQPQHF TGTGCCATCAGTGACTATCAGGATCAGCCCCAGCATTTT
. TRBJ1-1 TRBV29-1 . CSGDRLMNTEAFF TGCAGCGGTGACAGGCTAATGAACACTGAAGCTTTCTTT
. TRBJ1-5 TRBV4-1 . CASSQVEGPQPQHF TGCGCCAGCAGCCAAGTAGAAGGGCCTCAGCCCCAGCATTTT
. TRBJ2-5 TRBV20-1 TRBD2 CSARDPSGGRETQYF TGCAGTGCTAGAGATCCTAGCGGGGGCCGGGAGACCCAGTACTTC
. TRBJ1-4 TRBV5-1 TRBD1 CASSLFGTGEEKLFF TGCGCCAGCAGCTTGTTCGGGACAGGGGAGGAAAAACTGTTTTTT
few TRBJ1-2 TRBV12-3/TRBV12-4 TRBD1 CASSRNRGGYGYTF TGTGCCAGCAGCCGAAACAGGGGCGGCTATGGCTACACCTTC
. TRBJ2-3 TRBV10-3 TRBD1 CAIKDSTGADTQYF TGTGCCATAAAAGATTCGACAGGGGCAGATACGCAGTATTTT
many TRBJ2-3 TRBV5-1 TRBD2 CASSLGLAASTDTQYF TGCGCCAGCAGCTTGGGACTAGCAGCTAGCACAGATACGCAGTATTTT
. TRBJ2-4 TRBV7-2 . CACSHPGTRDWYF TGTGCCTGCAGCCATCCCGGGACAAGGGATTGGTACTTC
. TRBJ2-5 TRBV10-2 . CASSASGGLEQYF TGCGCCAGCAGTGCCTCCGGGGGGCTGGAGCAGTACTTC
few TRBJ1-6 TRBV18 . CASSPRNSPLHF TGTGCCAGCTCACCACGTAATTCACCCCTCCACTTT
few TRBJ1-5 TRBV6-2/TRBV6-3 . CASINRSNQPQHF TGTGCCAGCATCAACCGGAGCAATCAGCCCCAGCATTTT
. TRBJ2-5 TRBV20-1 . CSGGGFWETQYF TGCAGTGGAGGCGGGTTTTGGGAGACCCAGTACTTC
few TRBJ1-5 TRBV28 . CASSLRRPGDQPQHF TGTGCCAGCAGTTTAAGACGGCCAGGCGATCAGCCCCAGCATTTT
few TRBJ2-3 TRBV7-9 TRBD2 CASSYGAGGSTDTQYF TGTGCCAGCAGTTACGGAGCGGGGGGATCCACAGATACGCAGTATTTT
few TRBJ1-1 TRBV28 TRBD1 CASRDRGPVAFF TGTGCCAGCAGAGACAGGGGGCCCGTAGCTTTCTTT
few TRBJ1-1 TRBV6-1 . CASRALTNTEAFF TGTGCCAGCAGGGCTCTAACTAACACTGAAGCTTTCTTT